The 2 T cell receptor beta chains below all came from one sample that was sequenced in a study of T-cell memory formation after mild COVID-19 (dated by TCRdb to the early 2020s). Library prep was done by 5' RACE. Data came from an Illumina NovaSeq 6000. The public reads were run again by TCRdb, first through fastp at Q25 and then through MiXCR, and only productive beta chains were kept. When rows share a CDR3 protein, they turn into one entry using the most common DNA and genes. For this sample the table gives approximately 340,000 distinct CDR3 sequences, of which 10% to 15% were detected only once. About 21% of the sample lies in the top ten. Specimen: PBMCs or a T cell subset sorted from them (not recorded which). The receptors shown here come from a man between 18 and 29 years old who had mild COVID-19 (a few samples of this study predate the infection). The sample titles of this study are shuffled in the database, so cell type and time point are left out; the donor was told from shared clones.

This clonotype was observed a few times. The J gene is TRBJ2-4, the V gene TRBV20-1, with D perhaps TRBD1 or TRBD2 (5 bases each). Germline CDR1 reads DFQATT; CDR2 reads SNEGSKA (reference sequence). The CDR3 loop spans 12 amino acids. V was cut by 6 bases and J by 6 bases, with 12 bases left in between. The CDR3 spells CSATRGGNIQYF. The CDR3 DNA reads TGCAGTGCCACTAGGGGCGGAAACATTCAGTACTTC.

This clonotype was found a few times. Written as DNA, the CDR3 is TGTGCCAGCAGATTCGGACAGGGGCCCGATGAGCAGTTCTTC. Translating gives CASRFGQGPDEQFF. The chain links TRBV6-2 or TRBV6-3 to TRBJ2-1; TRBD1 aligns across 9 bases. CDR1 MNHEY and CDR2 SVGEGT come from the germline V gene. The CDR3 is made up of 14 amino acids. V dropped 6 bases and J dropped 8; count of bases not matched to a gene: 8.